A single sample is the source of the 17 T cell receptor beta chains below, sequenced in a study of Ad26.COV2.S vaccination and SARS-CoV-2 variants. Stated treatment: 15 to 20 received Ad26.COV2.S at low or high dose, single or two shots; five or six received placebo; per-sample allocation not given. Day 63 following the first vaccine or placebo injection was when the samples were taken. The protocol was immunoSEQ multiplex PCR, while the TCRdb copy is restricted to in-frame clones and leaves out a portion. The repertoire holds about 390,000 clones, with around 92% as singletons. This sample comprised peripheral blood, obtained in a trial of Ad26.COV2.S vaccine versus placebo. The receptors were gathered from a person aged 18-60 years who received the Ad26.COV2.S COVID-19 vaccine or a placebo.

This clone has only one observation. The genes are TRBV7-9 and TRBJ2-7; D is undetermined. Deletions cut 0 bases from V and 4 bases from J, with 7 bases between. CDR1 SEHNR and CDR2 FQNEAQ come from the germline V gene (reference sequence). This CDR3 has 13 residues. This CDR3 reads CASSLAVGYEQYF. DNA of the CDR3: TGTGCCAGCAGCTTAGCTGTGGGGTACGAGCAGTACTTC. The variable domain in full, completed from reference TRBV7-9 and TRBJ2-7, reads DTGVSQNPRHKITKRGQNVTFRCDPISEHNRLYWYRQTLGQGPEFLTYFQNEAQLEKSRLLSDRFSAERPKGSFSTLEIQRTEQGDSAMYLCASSLAVGYEQYFGPGTRLTVT.

The V call is TRBV5-1, the J call TRBJ2-1; D unresolved. The ends were cut back, 6 bases at V and 4 bases at J, with 11 bases in the middle. Per germline, CDR1 SGHRS and CDR2 YFSETQ. The CDR3 length is 13 residues. In DNA, the CDR3 is TGCGCCAGCACCCTCGACGGGTACAATGAGCAGTTCTTC. Its protein product is CASTLDGYNEQFF.

This chain joins TRBV6-5 and TRBJ2-1; 11 nucleotides align to TRBD2. The length of the CDR3 is 13 residues. The J segment lost 10 bases and the V segment lost 10 bases, leaving 9 bases of the junction unmatched. Germline-derived CDR1 and CDR2 are MNHEY and SVGAGI. The CDR3: CATGLAVGGEQFF. CDR3 DNA sequence: TGTGCCACGGGACTAGCGGTAGGGGGCGAGCAGTTCTTC.

This chain uses TRBV27 with TRBJ1-5; 7 nucleotides line up with TRBD1. This CDR3 has 17 residues. V lost 4 bases and J lost 5; bases outside the gene matches: 14. CDR1 and CDR2 (germline): MNHEY, SMNVEV (reference sequence). CDR3 nucleotides: TGTGCCAGCAGTTCTTTCCCTTCAGGGGGGAGGCATCAGCCCCAGCATTTT. Protein product: CASSSFPSGGRHQPQHF.

V is TRBV2 and J is TRBJ1-2; 8 bases line up with TRBD1. Unmatched junction bases numbered 9, after V lost 6 bases and J lost 6 bases. Per the germline V gene, CDR1 is SNHLY and CDR2 is FYNNEI. CDR3 length: 14 amino acids. In DNA, the CDR3 is TGTGCCAGCAGGGACAGGGAAGTCTTTCATGGCTACACCTTC. Translation gives CASRDREVFHGYTF.

This clone was observed once. The rearrangement links TRBV3-1 (or the pseudogene TRBV3-2) to TRBJ2-3, with D maybe TRBD2 (7 bases). Trimming stripped 3 bases from V and 5 bases from J, with 24 bases between. This CDR3 has 18 amino acids. CDR1 is LGHDT and CDR2 is YNNKEL in the germline V gene (reference sequence). CDR3 sequence reads: CASSHGTRRGRQQDTQYF. Written as DNA, the CDR3 is TGTGCCAGCAGCCATGGGACTCGGCGGGGGCGGCAACAAGATACGCAGTATTTT.

The chain is built from TRBV29-1 and TRBJ1-1; maybe TRBD1 (5 bases). This CDR3 comprises 12 residues. The V and J ends lost 1 base and 4 bases respectively, with 7 bases between them. Germline lookup yields CDR1 SQVTM and CDR2 ANQGSEA. The CDR3 loop reads CSVEGGTTEAFF. The DNA of the CDR3 is TGCAGCGTTGAAGGGGGCACCACTGAAGCTTTCTTT.

The V and J genes are TRBV10-2 and TRBJ2-3; perhaps TRBD1 as D (6 bases). Germline lookup yields CDR1 WSHSY and CDR2 SAAADI. This CDR3 has 12 amino acids. Trimming cost V 4 bases and J 11 bases, with 13 bases left between them. The CDR3 DNA reads TGCGCCAGCAGTGCGGGTGAGACAGGGCAGTATTTT. Protein: CASSAGETGQYF.

The chain carries TRBV30 and TRBJ1-4; TRBD1 agrees at 8 bases. The germline gives CDR1 GTSNPN, CDR2 SVGIG (reference sequence). This CDR3 is 15 amino acids long. V shed 4 bases, J shed 6 bases, and the junction held 10 bases outside the gene matches. CDR3 region: CAWNLPGTGDEKLFF. The DNA for the CDR3 is TGTGCCTGGAATCTTCCCGGGACAGGTGATGAAAAACTGTTTTTT.

In its sample, this clone was seen once. This chain connects TRBV10-3 to TRBJ2-3; D is ambiguous. The V gene lost 2 bases and the J gene lost 0 bases, with 9 bases spanning the gap. In germline, CDR1 is ENHRY, CDR2 SYGVKD. CDR3 size: 15 residues. The DNA of the CDR3 is TGTGCCATCAGTGAGGGGTGGTCTAGCACAGATACGCAGTATTTT. Translating it yields CAISEGWSSTDTQYF.

The chain recombines TRBV7-9 with TRBJ2-1; a possible D gene is TRBD2 (5 bases). The CDR3 consists of 17 residues. CDR1 is SEHNR, CDR2 FQNEAQ, per germline (reference sequence). V was pared by 2 bases and J by 1 base, with 15 bases between. CDR3 sequence (DNA): TGTGCCAGCAGCTTAATATCGCGGGTGGGGTCCTACAATGAGCAGTTCTTC. It specifies CASSLISRVGSYNEQFF. Together with reference TRBV7-9 and TRBJ2-1, the CDR3 gives the full variable domain: DTGVSQNPRHKITKRGQNVTFRCDPISEHNRLYWYRQTLGQGPEFLTYFQNEAQLEKSRLLSDRFSAERPKGSFSTLEIQRTEQGDSAMYLCASSLISRVGSYNEQFFGPGTRLTVL.

The chain is built from TRBV19 and TRBJ1-2, with a possible D match to TRBD1 (5 bases). This CDR3 is built from 14 residues. V gave up 3 bases and J gave up 4 bases, with 12 bases separating them. Germline-derived CDR1 and CDR2 are LNHDA and SQIVND (reference sequence). The DNA of the CDR3 is TGTGCCAGTAGTATGGGGACGAATGGCTATGGCTACACCTTC. Amino acid sequence: CASSMGTNGYGYTF. The complete variable domain, with remaining parts taken from reference TRBV19 and TRBJ1-2, reads DGGITQSPKYLFRKEGQNVTLSCEQNLNHDAMYWYRQDPGQGLRLIYYSQIVNDFQKGDIAEGYSVSREKKESFPLTVTSAQKNPTAFYLCASSMGTNGYGYTFGSGTRLTVV.

This chain uses TRBV4-3 with TRBJ1-4, with D possibly matching TRBD1 (6 bases). CDR3 length equals 17 residues. Per germline, CDR1 LGHNA and CDR2 YSLEER. Trimming shortened V by 0 bases and J by 4 bases, and 15 bases separated the two germline ends. In DNA, the CDR3 is TGCGCCAGCAGCCAAGAAGGGGGGTGGTTACGTAATGAAAAACTGTTTTTT. Encoded protein: CASSQEGGWLRNEKLFF.

CDR3 residues: CASSPTPLLSELFF. CDR3 nucleotide sequence: TGCGCCAGCAGCCCGACCCCGCTCCTCTCGGAGCTGTTTTTT. This chain joins TRBV4-3 and TRBJ2-2, with unresolved D. Germline CDR1 LGHNA, CDR2 YSLEER. The CDR3 has 14 amino acids. V was cut by 4 bases and J by 10 bases, with 16 bases left in between.

This clone has just one count. The chain carries TRBV6-5 and TRBJ1-1; weak D call: TRBD1 (6 bases). From germline, CDR1 is MNHEY and CDR2 SVGAGI. The CDR3 has 14 amino acids. V lost 7 bases and J lost 2, with 14 bases in between. CDR3 protein: CASTTTTGNTEAFF. The CDR3 DNA is TGTGCCAGCACTACCACGACAGGCAACACTGAAGCTTTCTTT.

The chain carries TRBV28 and TRBJ2-7, with 9 bases lining up with TRBD2. The V and J ends lost 5 bases and 6 bases, in that order; junction bases with no gene match: 17. The CDR3 runs 17 residues. In germline, CDR1 is MDHEN, CDR2 SYDVKM. The CDR3 reads CASSPYGRGGLALEQYF. The DNA of the CDR3 is TGTGCCAGCAGTCCATATGGGCGGGGGGGACTAGCTCTCGAGCAGTACTTC. The entire variable domain, with the rest obtained from reference TRBV28 and TRBJ2-7, is as follows: DVKVTQSSRYLVKRTGEKVFLECVQDMDHENMFWYRQDPGLGLRLIYFSYDVKMKEKGDIPEGYSVSREKKERFSLILESASTNQTSMYLCASSPYGRGGLALEQYFGPGTRLTVT.

The V call is TRBV6-5, the J call TRBJ2-3; no firm D call. Germline CDR1 is MNHEY and CDR2 is SVGAGI. Trimming removed 6 bases at V and 2 bases at J, with 9 bases between. This CDR3 has 13 residues. CDR3 amino acids: CASSPRFTDTQYF. Written as DNA, the CDR3 is TGTGCCAGCAGCCCCCGTTTCACAGATACGCAGTATTTT.